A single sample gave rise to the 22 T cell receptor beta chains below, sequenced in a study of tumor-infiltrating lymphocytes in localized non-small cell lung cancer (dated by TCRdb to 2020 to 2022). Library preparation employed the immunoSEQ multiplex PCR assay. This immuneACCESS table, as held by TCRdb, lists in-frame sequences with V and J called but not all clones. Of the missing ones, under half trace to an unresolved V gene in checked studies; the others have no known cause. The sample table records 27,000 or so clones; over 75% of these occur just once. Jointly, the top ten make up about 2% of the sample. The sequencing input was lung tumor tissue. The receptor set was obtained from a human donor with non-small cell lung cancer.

This CDR3 is CASRGTGGLYEQYF. DNA for the CDR3: TGTGCCAGTAGGGGCACAGGGGGCCTATACGAGCAGTACTTC. The chain employs TRBV19 and TRBJ2-7, with TRBD1 matching over 9 bases. Looked up from germline, CDR1 is LNHDA and CDR2 is SQIVND (reference sequence). V lost 6 bases and J lost 4; bases outside the gene matches: 7. The CDR3 sequence is 14 residues long.

CDR3 in DNA: TGCGCCAGCAGCTTGTCGTCCGCCGGGGAGCAGTACTTC. It codes for CASSLSSAGEQYF. J is TRBJ2-7 and V is TRBV5-1; unclear D gene. Germline V gene sequence: CDR1 SGHRS, CDR2 YFSETQ. V lost 1 base and J lost 7, with 12 bases in between. This CDR3 comprises 13 residues. The variable domain in full, with the rest retrieved from reference TRBV5-1 and TRBJ2-7, is KAGVTQTPRYLIKTRGQQVTLSCSPISGHRSVSWYQQTPGQGLQFLFEYFSETQRNKGNFPGRFSGRQFSNSRSEMNVSTLELGDSALYLCASSLSSAGEQYFGPGTRLTVT.

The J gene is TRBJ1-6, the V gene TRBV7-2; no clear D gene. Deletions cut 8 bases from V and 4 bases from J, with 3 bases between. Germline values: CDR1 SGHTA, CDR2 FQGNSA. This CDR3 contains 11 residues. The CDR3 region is CASGYNSPLHF. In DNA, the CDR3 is TGTGCCAGCGGATATAATTCACCCCTCCACTTT.

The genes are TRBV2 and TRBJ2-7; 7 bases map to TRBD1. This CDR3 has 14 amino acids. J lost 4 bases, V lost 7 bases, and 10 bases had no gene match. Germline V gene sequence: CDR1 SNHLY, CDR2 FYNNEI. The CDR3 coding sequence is TGTGCCAGCAAGCAACCGGGACAGTGGTACGAGCAGTACTTC. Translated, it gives CASKQPGQWYEQYF.

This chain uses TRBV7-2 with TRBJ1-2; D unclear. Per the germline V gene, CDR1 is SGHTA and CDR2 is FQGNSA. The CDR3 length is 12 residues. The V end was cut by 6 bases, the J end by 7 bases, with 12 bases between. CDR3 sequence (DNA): TGTGCCAGCAGGGGAGATCTAATTGGCTACACCTTC. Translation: CASRGDLIGYTF. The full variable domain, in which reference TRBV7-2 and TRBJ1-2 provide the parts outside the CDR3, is GAGVSQSPSNKVTEKGKDVELRCDPISGHTALYWYRQSLGQGLEFLIYFQGNSAPDKSGLPSDRFSAERTGGSVSTLTIQRTQQEDSAVYLCASRGDLIGYTFGSGTRLTVV.

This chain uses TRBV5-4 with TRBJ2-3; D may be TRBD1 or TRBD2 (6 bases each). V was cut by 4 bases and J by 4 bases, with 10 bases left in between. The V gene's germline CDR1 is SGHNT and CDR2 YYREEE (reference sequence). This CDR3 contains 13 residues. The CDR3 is CASSEGGSDTQYF. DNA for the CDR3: TGTGCCAGCAGCGAGGGGGGCTCAGATACGCAGTATTTT.

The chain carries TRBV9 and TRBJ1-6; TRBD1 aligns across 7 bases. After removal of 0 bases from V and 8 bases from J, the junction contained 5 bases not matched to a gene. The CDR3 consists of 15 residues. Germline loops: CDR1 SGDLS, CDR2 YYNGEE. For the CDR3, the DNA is TGTGCCAGCAGCGTAGGTTGGGACAGCTATTCACCCCTCCACTTT. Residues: CASSVGWDSYSPLHF.

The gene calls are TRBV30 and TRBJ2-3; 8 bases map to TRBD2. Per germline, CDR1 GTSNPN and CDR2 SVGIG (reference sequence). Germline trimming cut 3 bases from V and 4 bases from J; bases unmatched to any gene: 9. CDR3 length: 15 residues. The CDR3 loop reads CAWSPTSGRADTQYF. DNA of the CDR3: TGTGCCTGGAGCCCTACTAGCGGACGCGCAGATACGCAGTATTTT.

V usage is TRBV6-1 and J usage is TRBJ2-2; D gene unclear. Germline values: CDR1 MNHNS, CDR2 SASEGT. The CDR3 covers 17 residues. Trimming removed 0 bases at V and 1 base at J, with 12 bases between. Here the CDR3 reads CASSEAPWSQNTGELFF. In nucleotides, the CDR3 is TGTGCCAGCAGTGAAGCGCCTTGGTCTCAGAACACCGGGGAGCTGTTTTTT.

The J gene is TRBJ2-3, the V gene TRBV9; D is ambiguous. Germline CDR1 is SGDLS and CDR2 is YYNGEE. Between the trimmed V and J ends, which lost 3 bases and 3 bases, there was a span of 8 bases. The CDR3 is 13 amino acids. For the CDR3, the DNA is TGTGCCAGCAGCGCCGCCTCTACAGATACGCAGTATTTT. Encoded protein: CASSAASTDTQYF. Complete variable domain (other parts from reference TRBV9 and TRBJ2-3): DSGVTQTPKHLITATGQRVTLRCSPRSGDLSVYWYQQSLDQGLQFLIQYYNGEERAKGNILERFSAQQFPDLHSELNLSSLELGDSALYFCASSAASTDTQYFGPGTRLTVL.

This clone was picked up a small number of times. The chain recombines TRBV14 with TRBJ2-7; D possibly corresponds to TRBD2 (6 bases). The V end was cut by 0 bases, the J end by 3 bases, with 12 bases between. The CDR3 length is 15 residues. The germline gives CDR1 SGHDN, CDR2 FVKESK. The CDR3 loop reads CASSQDGDWDYEQYF. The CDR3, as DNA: TGTGCCAGCAGCCAAGATGGGGACTGGGACTACGAGCAGTACTTC.

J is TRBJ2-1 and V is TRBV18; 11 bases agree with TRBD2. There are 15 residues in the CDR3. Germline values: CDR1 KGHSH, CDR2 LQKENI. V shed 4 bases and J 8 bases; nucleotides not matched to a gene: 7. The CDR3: CASSQLTSGVDEQFF. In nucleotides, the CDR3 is TGTGCCAGCTCACAACTGACTAGCGGGGTTGATGAGCAGTTCTTC.

CDR3 nucleotide sequence: TGTGCCAGCAGTATGCAGGGGGCGTCAGGTTCACCCCTCCACTTT. Amino acids: CASSMQGASGSPLHF. The rearrangement joins TRBV11-2 to TRBJ1-6; 8 nucleotides match TRBD1. CDR3 length equals 15 residues. The germline gives CDR1 SGHAT, CDR2 FQNNGV. V lost 6 bases to trimming and J lost 9 bases; unmatched junction nucleotides: 10.

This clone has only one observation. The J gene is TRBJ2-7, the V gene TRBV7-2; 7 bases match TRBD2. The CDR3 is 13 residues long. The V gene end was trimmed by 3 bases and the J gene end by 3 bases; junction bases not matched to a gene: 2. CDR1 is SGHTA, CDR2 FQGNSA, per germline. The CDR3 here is CASSFGEGYEQYF. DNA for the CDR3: TGTGCCAGCAGCTTTGGGGAGGGCTACGAGCAGTACTTC.

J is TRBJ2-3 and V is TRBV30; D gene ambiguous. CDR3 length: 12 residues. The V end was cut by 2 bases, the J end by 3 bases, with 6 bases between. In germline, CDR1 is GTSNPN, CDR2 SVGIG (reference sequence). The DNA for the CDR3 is TGTGCCTGGAGTAAAGGGACAGATACGCAGTATTTT. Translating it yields CAWSKGTDTQYF.

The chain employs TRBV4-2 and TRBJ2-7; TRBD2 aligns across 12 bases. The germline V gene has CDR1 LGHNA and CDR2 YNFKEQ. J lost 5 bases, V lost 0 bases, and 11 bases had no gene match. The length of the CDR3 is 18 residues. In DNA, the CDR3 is TGTGCCAGCAGCCAAGAACTAGCGGGGGGCTCAATGAGGAACGAGCAGTACTTC. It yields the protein CASSQELAGGSMRNEQYF.

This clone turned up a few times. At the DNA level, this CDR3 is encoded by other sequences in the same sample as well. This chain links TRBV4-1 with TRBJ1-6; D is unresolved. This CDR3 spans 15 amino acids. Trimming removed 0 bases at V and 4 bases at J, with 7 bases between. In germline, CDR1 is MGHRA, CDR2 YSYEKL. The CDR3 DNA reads TGCGCCAGCAGCCAAGATGGTCTATATAATTCACCCCTCCACTTT. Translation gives CASSQDGLYNSPLHF.

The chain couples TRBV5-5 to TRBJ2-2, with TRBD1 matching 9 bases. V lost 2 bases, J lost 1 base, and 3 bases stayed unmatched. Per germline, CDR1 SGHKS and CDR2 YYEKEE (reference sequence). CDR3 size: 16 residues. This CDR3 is CASSFGQGRNTGELFF. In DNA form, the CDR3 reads TGTGCCAGCAGCTTCGGACAGGGGCGGAACACCGGGGAGCTGTTTTTT. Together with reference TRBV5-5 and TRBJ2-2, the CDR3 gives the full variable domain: DAGVTQSPTHLIKTRGQQVTLRCSPISGHKSVSWYQQVLGQGPQFIFQYYEKEERGRGNFPDRFSARQFPNYSSELNVNALLLGDSALYLCASSFGQGRNTGELFFGEGSRLTVL.

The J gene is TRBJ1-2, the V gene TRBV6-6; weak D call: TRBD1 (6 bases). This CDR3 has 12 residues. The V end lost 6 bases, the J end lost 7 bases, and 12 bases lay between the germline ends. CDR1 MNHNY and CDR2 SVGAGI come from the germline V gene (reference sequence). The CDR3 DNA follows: TGTGCCAGCAGAGGGGGGGCCGGTGGCTACACCTTC. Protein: CASRGGAGGYTF.

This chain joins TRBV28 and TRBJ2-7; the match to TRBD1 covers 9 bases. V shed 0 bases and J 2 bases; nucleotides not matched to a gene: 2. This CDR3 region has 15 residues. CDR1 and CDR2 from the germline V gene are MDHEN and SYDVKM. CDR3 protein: CASSLWTGGTYEQYF. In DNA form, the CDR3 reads TGTGCCAGCAGTTTATGGACAGGGGGGACCTACGAGCAGTACTTC.

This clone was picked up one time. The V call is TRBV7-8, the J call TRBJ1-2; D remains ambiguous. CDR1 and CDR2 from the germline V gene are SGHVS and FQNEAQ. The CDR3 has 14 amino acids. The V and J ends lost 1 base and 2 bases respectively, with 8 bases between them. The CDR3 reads CASSLVVQNYGYTF. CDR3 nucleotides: TGTGCCAGCAGCTTAGTTGTACAGAACTATGGCTACACCTTC.

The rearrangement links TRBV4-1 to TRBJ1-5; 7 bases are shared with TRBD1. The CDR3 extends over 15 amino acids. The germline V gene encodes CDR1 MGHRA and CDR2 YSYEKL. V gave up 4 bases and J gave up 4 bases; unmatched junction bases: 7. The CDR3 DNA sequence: TGCGCCAGCAGCCTCTTTGACAGGGATAATCAGCCCCAGCATTTT. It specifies CASSLFDRDNQPQHF.